This TCR beta chain was retrieved from a study of immune evolution from preneoplasia to lung adenocarcinoma. Assay used: immunoSEQ multiplex PCR; TCRdb lists only in-frame clones, some missing. This table holds 4,900 or so clones, around 76% found once. The CDR3 has 15 amino acids. The V gene's germline CDR1 is SGHRS and CDR2 YFSETQ. The V end was cut by 2 bases, the J end by 10 bases, with 16 bases between. The specimen sequenced was FFPE minimally invasive lung adenocarcinoma tissue. V gene TRBV5-1 combines with J gene TRBJ1-6, with a tentative D call TRBD1 (6 bases). This sequence was found in a person aged 55-80 years with lung adenocarcinoma. CDR3 nucleotide sequence: TGCGCCAGCAGCTTAAGGGAAGGGGGGCAATCACCCCTCCACTTT. Amino acids: CASSLREGGQSPLHF.